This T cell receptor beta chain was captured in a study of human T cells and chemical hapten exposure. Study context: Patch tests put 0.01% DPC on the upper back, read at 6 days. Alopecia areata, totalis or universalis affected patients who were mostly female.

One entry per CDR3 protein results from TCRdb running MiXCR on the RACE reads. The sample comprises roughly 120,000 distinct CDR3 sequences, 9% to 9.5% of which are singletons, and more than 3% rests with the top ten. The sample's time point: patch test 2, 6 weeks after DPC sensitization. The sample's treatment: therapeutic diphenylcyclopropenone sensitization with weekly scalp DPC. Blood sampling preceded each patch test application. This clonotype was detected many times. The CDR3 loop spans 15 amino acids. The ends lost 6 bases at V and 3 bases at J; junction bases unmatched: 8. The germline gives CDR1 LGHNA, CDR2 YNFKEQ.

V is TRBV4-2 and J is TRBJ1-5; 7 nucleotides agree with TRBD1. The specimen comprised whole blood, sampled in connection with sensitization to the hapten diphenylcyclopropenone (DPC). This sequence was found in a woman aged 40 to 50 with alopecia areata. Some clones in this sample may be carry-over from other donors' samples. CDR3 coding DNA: TGTGCCAGCAGACAAACAGGGGCCCTCAATCAGCCCCAGCATTTT. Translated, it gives CASRQTGALNQPQHF.